In this sample, the clone carrying this T cell receptor beta chain turned up once. Its specificity is not known. TCRdb's copy holds only in-frame clones and misses some; the assay was immunoSEQ multiplex PCR. Among more than 150,000 clones listed, around 89% were seen once. This sample was included in a study of T cell responses to AZD1222 COVID-19 vaccine. Trimming cost V 0 bases and J 6 bases; bases outside gene matches: 5. CDR1 is ENHRY, CDR2 SYGVKD, per germline. This CDR3 region has 16 residues. Study findings and constraints: Females outnumbered males among donors, who were mostly white British; clonal diversity was possibly underestimated. At 160-218 and 743-854, vaccine-associated CD4 TCRs were dominant, and they spanned spike. Only six people who got AZD1222 tested seropositive at baseline.

The source was peripheral blood, collected on day 0 of AZD1222 vaccination. The clonotype comes from an adult in good health. This chain joins TRBV10-3 and TRBJ1-6; 7 nucleotides agree with TRBD1. The CDR3 bases are TGTGCCATCAGTGAGTCGCGGGGGACAGTTAATTCACCCCTCCACTTT. Translation gives CAISESRGTVNSPLHF.